This T cell receptor beta chain was identified during a study of blood T cells in healthy people across ages. There are 15 residues in the CDR3. With V trimmed by 7 bases and J by 4 bases, 6 bases remained unmatched. Germline loops: CDR1 KGHDR, CDR2 SFDVKD. Healthy Caucasians from Russia aged about 6 to 100 served as donors. PBMCs numbering at least 6.5 million were isolated per sample. Concerning this clonotype: The antigen remains unidentified.

A second PCR of roughly 7 to 11 cycles used a sample-barcoded 5' primer and a J-beta primer mix. TCRdb itself ran the 5' RACE reads through MiXCR, one entry per CDR3 protein. The top ten hold 25% to 30% of the sample, which has approximately 830,000 distinct CDR3 sequences, around two thirds seen once. Findings of the study overall: Greater diversity and more naive CD4+ cells were seen in long-lived donors than in aged donors. The study lacked donor CMV status, which possibly confounded expanded clonotype changes.

Sequenced sample: blood. The source is a man aged 30 to 39 in good health. The chain links TRBV24-1 to TRBJ2-3, with TRBD1 identical over 11 bases. Here the CDR3 DNA reads TGTGCCACCAGCCCCCGGGACAGGGGGGCAGATACGCAGTATTTT. Its protein is CATSPRDRGADTQYF.